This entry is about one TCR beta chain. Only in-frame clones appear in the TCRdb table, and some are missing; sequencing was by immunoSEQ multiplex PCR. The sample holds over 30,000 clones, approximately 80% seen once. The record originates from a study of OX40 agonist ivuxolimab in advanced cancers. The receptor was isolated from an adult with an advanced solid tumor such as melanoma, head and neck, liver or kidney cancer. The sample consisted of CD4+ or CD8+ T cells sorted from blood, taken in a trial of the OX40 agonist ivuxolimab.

CDR3 bases: TGTGCCTGGAGGTCAGGGGCCGGAGGACGCATTCAGTACTTC. Its translation: CAWRSGAGGRIQYF. The chain carries TRBV30 and TRBJ2-4; a weak D match, TRBD1 (6 bases). Trimming pared 3 bases from V and 9 bases from J, leaving 18 bases between. Germline assignment: CDR1 GTSNPN and CDR2 SVGIG (reference sequence). This CDR3 has 14 amino acids.